The text below deals with one T cell receptor beta chain. Its target is not known. Each TCR cDNA library carried sample-specific barcodes on both ends. MiXCR was run by TCRdb on the 5' RACE reads, yielding one entry per CDR3 protein. The table has 400,000 or so distinct CDR3 sequences, more than 25% seen once. CDR1 and CDR2 (germline): MDHEN, SYDVKM. This CDR3 has 12 residues. V was trimmed by 4 bases and J by 8 bases, leaving 9 bases between them. This sample was taken from a study of identical twins' blood T cells. Findings of the study overall: Each donor's most abundant TCRbeta clonotypes shared more CDR3 sequences with her twin than unrelated donors.

This chain joins TRBV28 and TRBJ2-1; D is unresolved. The receptor's source is a woman aged 18-49 years in good health. Sequencing was carried out using PBMCs. As DNA, the CDR3 is TGTGCCAGCAGTTCTGGGTACCATGAGCAGTTCTTC. The encoded protein is CASSSGYHEQFF.